A selection of T cell receptor beta chains follows, all from one sample in a study of blood T cells in healthy people across ages. TCRdb re-called the 5' RACE reads through MiXCR, storing one row per CDR3 protein. The table includes over 1,500,000 distinct CDR3 sequences, 39% detected once. Material for sequencing was blood. These TCRs come from a human donor in good health. The CDR3 runs from the conserved cysteine through the conserved F or W. The order of the fields is CDR3 length, clone size, V gene, D gene, J gene, CDR3 protein, CDR3 DNA. D genes are given only for firm matches. Expanded clones are given a class, and other clones once, few, many or no size at all.

cdr3_length: 15; clone_size: .; v_call: TRBV7-2; d_call: TRBD1; j_call: TRBJ2-5; cdr3_aa: CASNQGGQGAETQYF; cdr3_nt: TGTGCCAGCAACCAAGGGGGGCAGGGGGCTGAGACCCAGTACTTC
cdr3_length: 13; clone_size: .; v_call: TRBV7-3; d_call: .; j_call: TRBJ2-5; cdr3_aa: CASSLTTEETQYF; cdr3_nt: TGTGCCAGCAGCTTAACCACAGAAGAGACCCAGTACTTC
cdr3_length: 15; clone_size: .; v_call: TRBV28; d_call: TRBD1; j_call: TRBJ1-5; cdr3_aa: CACRPDRGSGQPQHF; cdr3_nt: TGTGCCTGCAGACCAGACAGGGGGAGCGGTCAGCCCCAGCATTTT
cdr3_length: 14; clone_size: few; v_call: TRBV9; d_call: .; j_call: TRBJ2-1; cdr3_aa: CASSPWESYNEQFF; cdr3_nt: TGTGCCAGCAGCCCTTGGGAATCCTACAATGAGCAGTTCTTC
cdr3_length: 16; clone_size: few; v_call: TRBV6-2/TRBV6-3; d_call: .; j_call: TRBJ2-1; cdr3_aa: CASTRTITSSYNEQFF; cdr3_nt: TGTGCCAGCACCAGGACAATCACGAGCTCCTACAATGAGCAGTTCTTC
cdr3_length: 11; clone_size: few; v_call: TRBV6-2/TRBV6-3; d_call: .; j_call: TRBJ2-5; cdr3_aa: CASSPYKSQYF; cdr3_nt: TGTGCCAGCAGCCCATATAAGAGCCAGTACTTC
cdr3_length: 14; clone_size: few; v_call: TRBV29-1; d_call: TRBD1; j_call: TRBJ1-2; cdr3_aa: CSVLGLRTGFGYTF; cdr3_nt: TGCAGCGTCCTCGGGCTAAGGACAGGGTTCGGCTACACCTTC
cdr3_length: 14; clone_size: .; v_call: TRBV20-1; d_call: .; j_call: TRBJ2-7; cdr3_aa: CSASRRQFSYEQYF; cdr3_nt: TGCAGTGCTAGCCGTCGACAGTTCTCCTACGAGCAGTACTTC
cdr3_length: 14; clone_size: .; v_call: TRBV10-3; d_call: .; j_call: TRBJ1-2; cdr3_aa: CAISPVQGSDGYTF; cdr3_nt: TGTGCCATCAGTCCCGTCCAGGGGTCCGATGGCTACACCTTC
cdr3_length: 16; clone_size: few; v_call: TRBV27; d_call: TRBD1; j_call: TRBJ2-7; cdr3_aa: CASSLSSGTGGYEQYF; cdr3_nt: TGTGCCAGTAGTTTATCGAGTGGGACAGGGGGCTACGAGCAGTACTTC
cdr3_length: 17; clone_size: .; v_call: TRBV4-1; d_call: TRBD1; j_call: TRBJ1-1; cdr3_aa: CASSQVLGQGANTEAFF; cdr3_nt: TGCGCCAGCAGCCAAGTTTTAGGACAGGGGGCGAACACTGAAGCTTTCTTT
cdr3_length: 16; clone_size: .; v_call: TRBV19; d_call: TRBD2; j_call: TRBJ2-7; cdr3_aa: CASSRGLGLAAYEQYF; cdr3_nt: TGTGCCAGTAGCCGGGGACTCGGACTAGCGGCCTACGAGCAGTACTTC
cdr3_length: 14; clone_size: .; v_call: TRBV11-2; d_call: .; j_call: TRBJ1-1; cdr3_aa: CASSLYLSDTEAFF; cdr3_nt: TGTGCCAGCAGCTTATACTTGAGCGACACTGAAGCTTTCTTT
cdr3_length: 13; clone_size: .; v_call: TRBV2; d_call: .; j_call: TRBJ1-2; cdr3_aa: CASSERTFYGYTF; cdr3_nt: TGTGCCAGCAGTGAGCGGACATTCTATGGCTACACCTTC
cdr3_length: 14; clone_size: .; v_call: TRBV10-3; d_call: .; j_call: TRBJ2-1; cdr3_aa: CAISESYGNNEQFF; cdr3_nt: TGTGCCATCAGTGAGTCGTACGGTAACAATGAGCAGTTCTTC
cdr3_length: 15; clone_size: few; v_call: TRBV11-2; d_call: .; j_call: TRBJ2-5; cdr3_aa: CASSIAAGVQETQYF; cdr3_nt: TGTGCCAGCAGCATTGCTGCAGGGGTCCAAGAGACCCAGTACTTC
cdr3_length: 15; clone_size: .; v_call: TRBV20-1; d_call: .; j_call: TRBJ2-1; cdr3_aa: CSASGGPSSYNEQFF; cdr3_nt: TGCAGTGCTAGCGGGGGGCCTAGCTCCTACAATGAGCAGTTCTTC
cdr3_length: 13; clone_size: once; v_call: TRBV29-1; d_call: .; j_call: TRBJ1-1; cdr3_aa: CSVGPGQSTEAFF; cdr3_nt: TGCAGCGTTGGTCCCGGACAGTCGACTGAAGCTTTCTTT
cdr3_length: 15; clone_size: .; v_call: TRBV7-9; d_call: TRBD1; j_call: TRBJ2-7; cdr3_aa: CASSSSGQGMVEQYF; cdr3_nt: TGTGCCAGCAGCTCCTCGGGACAGGGGATGGTCGAGCAGTACTTC
cdr3_length: 12; clone_size: many; v_call: TRBV20-1; d_call: .; j_call: TRBJ2-3; cdr3_aa: CSASVTGDTQYF; cdr3_nt: TGCAGTGCTAGCGTAACGGGGGATACGCAGTATTTT
cdr3_length: 14; clone_size: many; v_call: TRBV12-3/TRBV12-4; d_call: .; j_call: TRBJ1-2; cdr3_aa: CASSVTSLNYGYTF; cdr3_nt: TGTGCCAGCAGTGTGACATCCCTTAACTATGGCTACACCTTC
cdr3_length: 20; clone_size: .; v_call: TRBV5-1; d_call: TRBD1; j_call: TRBJ1-1; cdr3_aa: CASSLHLLDRGRDMNTEAFF; cdr3_nt: TGCGCCAGCAGCTTACACTTACTGGACAGGGGACGCGATATGAACACTGAAGCTTTCTTT
cdr3_length: 15; clone_size: .; v_call: TRBV7-2; d_call: .; j_call: TRBJ2-1; cdr3_aa: CASSNQGGAYNEQFF; cdr3_nt: TGTGCCAGCAGCAACCAGGGGGGGGCCTACAATGAGCAGTTCTTC
cdr3_length: 15; clone_size: many; v_call: TRBV7-2; d_call: TRBD2; j_call: TRBJ2-5; cdr3_aa: CASSQGLAAQETQYF; cdr3_nt: TGTGCCAGCAGTCAAGGACTAGCGGCTCAAGAGACCCAGTACTTC
cdr3_length: 13; clone_size: few; v_call: TRBV7-7; d_call: .; j_call: TRBJ2-1; cdr3_aa: CASSLGPETEQFF; cdr3_nt: TGTGCTAGCAGCTTAGGTCCAGAGACCGAGCAGTTCTTC
cdr3_length: 14; clone_size: many; v_call: TRBV5-1; d_call: .; j_call: TRBJ2-1; cdr3_aa: CASSFGQVRNEQFF; cdr3_nt: TGCGCCAGCAGCTTTGGGCAGGTGCGCAATGAGCAGTTCTTC
cdr3_length: 14; clone_size: .; v_call: TRBV7-3; d_call: .; j_call: TRBJ2-1; cdr3_aa: CASSLIPGEGQQFF; cdr3_nt: TGTGCCAGCAGCTTAATCCCGGGAGAGGGTCAGCAGTTCTTC
cdr3_length: 15; clone_size: .; v_call: TRBV7-2; d_call: TRBD1; j_call: TRBJ1-2; cdr3_aa: CACSIGTGAYYGYTF; cdr3_nt: TGTGCCTGCAGCATCGGGACAGGAGCTTACTATGGCTACACCTTC
cdr3_length: 15; clone_size: .; v_call: TRBV7-2; d_call: .; j_call: TRBJ2-7; cdr3_aa: CASSFTRSPLYEQYF; cdr3_nt: TGTGCCAGCAGCTTTACACGGAGTCCCCTCTACGAGCAGTACTTC
cdr3_length: 15; clone_size: few; v_call: TRBV5-1; d_call: .; j_call: TRBJ1-1; cdr3_aa: CASSFSRLSVTEAFF; cdr3_nt: TGCGCCAGCAGCTTTAGTCGGCTTAGCGTAACTGAAGCTTTCTTT
cdr3_length: 16; clone_size: .; v_call: TRBV5-1; d_call: TRBD1; j_call: TRBJ2-7; cdr3_aa: CASSAGTGGIGYEQYF; cdr3_nt: TGCGCCAGCAGCGCCGGGACAGGGGGCATAGGGTACGAGCAGTACTTC
cdr3_length: 13; clone_size: few; v_call: TRBV7-3; d_call: .; j_call: TRBJ2-1; cdr3_aa: CASSLNVRGEQFF; cdr3_nt: TGTGCCAGCAGCTTAAATGTCCGGGGGGAGCAGTTCTTC
cdr3_length: 15; clone_size: .; v_call: TRBV9; d_call: TRBD1; j_call: TRBJ1-2; cdr3_aa: CASNVAGGAGYGYTF; cdr3_nt: TGTGCCAGCAACGTAGCAGGGGGCGCAGGCTATGGCTACACCTTC
cdr3_length: 14; clone_size: .; v_call: TRBV12-3/TRBV12-4; d_call: .; j_call: TRBJ1-2; cdr3_aa: CASSIGGGHYGYTF; cdr3_nt: TGTGCCAGCAGTATTGGTGGGGGGCACTATGGCTACACCTTC
cdr3_length: 11; clone_size: many; v_call: TRBV20-1; d_call: .; j_call: TRBJ2-7; cdr3_aa: CSARDDLEQYF; cdr3_nt: TGCAGTGCTAGAGATGATCTCGAGCAGTACTTC
cdr3_length: 15; clone_size: .; v_call: TRBV4-2; d_call: TRBD1; j_call: TRBJ2-7; cdr3_aa: CASSRQTGAAYEQYF; cdr3_nt: TGTGCCAGCAGCCGTCAGACAGGGGCAGCCTACGAGCAGTACTTC